This passage covers 20 T cell receptor beta chains from one sample sequenced in a study of cytomegalovirus exposure and HLA in healthy donors. Sequencing was performed with immunoSEQ multiplex PCR; in TCRdb, only in-frame clones are kept and a portion is missing. The sample lists roughly 50,000 clones; 93% were seen once. Sequencing was done on a sample of PBMCs. The origin of the receptors is a woman aged 18-29 years in good health and CMV-seropositive.

This clone was found once. The chain couples TRBV9 to TRBJ2-5, with D perhaps matching TRBD2 (5 bases). The germline V and J ends were trimmed by 1 base and 4 bases, with 11 bases remaining between them. The germline gives CDR1 SGDLS, CDR2 YYNGEE. The length of the CDR3 is 14 residues. This CDR3 reads CASSVPGGGETQYF. The CDR3 nucleotides are TGTGCCAGCAGCGTACCCGGAGGTGGAGAGACCCAGTACTTC.

The CDR3 protein is CASSEPRQPQHF. The CDR3 DNA reads TGTGCCAGCAGTGAACCTCGTCAGCCCCAGCATTTT. The rearrangement links TRBV6-1 to TRBJ1-5, with unresolved D. Germline values: CDR1 MNHNS, CDR2 SASEGT. The length of the CDR3 is 12 residues. Trimming left V 2 bases short and J 6 bases short, with 5 bases between.

The chain has TRBV7-3 and TRBJ2-2, with 9 bases matching TRBD1. CDR1 and CDR2 from the germline V gene are SGHTA and FQGTGA. There are 17 residues in the CDR3. V dropped 5 bases and J dropped 7; count of bases not matched to a gene: 14. Here the CDR3 DNA reads TGTGCCAGCAGCCATATCATCCGGGACAGGGATCACGGGGAGCTGTTTTTT. Protein product: CASSHIIRDRDHGELFF. Full variable domain (rest looked up from reference TRBV7-3 and TRBJ2-2): GAGVSQTPSNKVTEKGKYVELRCDPISGHTALYWYRQSLGQGPEFLIYFQGTGAADDSGLPNDRFFAVRPEGSVSTLKIQRTERGDSAVYLCASSHIIRDRDHGELFFGEGSRLTVL.

The chain uses TRBV4-3 and TRBJ2-2, with 7 bases lining up with TRBD1. From germline, CDR1 is LGHNA and CDR2 YSLEER. CDR3 length equals 17 residues. Losses at the gene ends were 0 bases for V and 3 bases for J; bases not matched to a gene: 7. This CDR3 is CASSQDFAGGDTGELFF. The CDR3 DNA reads TGCGCCAGCAGCCAAGATTTTGCAGGGGGTGACACCGGGGAGCTGTTTTTT.

The chain uses TRBV29-1 and TRBJ2-5; 8 nucleotides match TRBD2. There are 14 residues in the CDR3. Trimming took 5 bases from V and 3 from J; bases not matched to a gene: 8. Germline V gene sequence: CDR1 SQVTM, CDR2 ANQGSEA. CDR3 amino acids: CSVTRGGGKETQYF. The CDR3 DNA reads TGCAGCGTTACCCGGGGGGGCGGGAAAGAGACCCAGTACTTC.

The J gene is TRBJ2-3, the V gene TRBV11-3, with 9 bases identical to TRBD2. Germline V lookup: CDR1 SGHNT, CDR2 YENEEA. CDR3 length: 14 residues. CDR3 sequence reads: CSAGGAREADTQYF. The CDR3 nucleotides are TGTTCGGCGGGGGGGGCCCGAGAGGCAGATACGCAGTATTTT.

Here the CDR3 reads CATKTHPGQGGDTQYF. CDR3 coding DNA: TGTGCCACTAAAACGCACCCGGGACAGGGGGGAGATACGCAGTATTTT. The gene calls are TRBV19 and TRBJ2-3; TRBD1 matches 11 bases. The CDR3 is 16 residues long. V was pared by 10 bases and J by 5 bases, with 14 bases of the junction left unmatched. CDR1 LNHDA and CDR2 SQIVND come from the germline V gene (reference sequence).

The chain recombines TRBV5-5 with TRBJ1-2; a possible D gene is TRBD1 (6 bases). From germline, CDR1 is SGHKS and CDR2 YYEKEE (reference sequence). The CDR3 covers 12 residues. V was clipped by 2 bases and J by 6 bases, with 8 bases between them. The CDR3 nucleotides read TGTGCCAGCAGCTTCGGACAGAATGGCTACACCTTC. This sequence encodes CASSFGQNGYTF.

This clone came up once. This rearrangement joins TRBV6-5 to TRBJ1-4, with D possibly matching TRBD1 (5 bases). Germline CDR1 is MNHEY and CDR2 is SVGAGI. This CDR3 is 13 amino acids long. Trimming stripped 0 bases from V and 8 bases from J, with 7 bases between. The CDR3 loop reads CASSYSNREKLFF. The CDR3 bases are TGTGCCAGCAGTTACTCCAACAGGGAAAAACTGTTTTTT.

This chain connects TRBV5-8 to TRBJ2-1; tentative D call: TRBD1 (6 bases). Trimming removed 3 bases at V and 4 bases at J, with 14 bases between. CDR3 length equals 15 residues. The germline gives CDR1 SGHTS, CDR2 YDEGEE. The CDR3 spells CASSWGHVLYNEQFF. The CDR3 DNA reads TGTGCCAGCAGCTGGGGACACGTACTATACAATGAGCAGTTCTTC.

There are a few counts of this clone. V usage is TRBV4-1 and J usage is TRBJ2-3; D is perhaps TRBD1 (6 bases). The CDR3 contains 16 residues. Trimming shortened V by 6 bases and J by 6 bases, and 22 bases separated the two germline ends. From germline, CDR1 is MGHRA and CDR2 YSYEKL. CDR3 protein: CASSRIPLGGTDTQYF. In DNA, the CDR3 is TGCGCCAGCAGTAGAATCCCCCTAGGGGGTACGGATACGCAGTATTTT.

This chain connects TRBV9 to TRBJ2-3; TRBD2 agrees at 9 bases. Per the germline V gene, CDR1 is SGDLS and CDR2 is YYNGEE. This CDR3 region has 15 residues. V lost 4 bases, J lost 1 base, and 4 bases stayed unmatched. The CDR3 bases are TGTGCCAGCAGCCCTAGCGGGGTCCGCACAGATACGCAGTATTTT. It encodes CASSPSGVRTDTQYF. The whole variable domain, filled in from reference TRBV9 and TRBJ2-3, reads DSGVTQTPKHLITATGQRVTLRCSPRSGDLSVYWYQQSLDQGLQFLIQYYNGEERAKGNILERFSAQQFPDLHSELNLSSLELGDSALYFCASSPSGVRTDTQYFGPGTRLTVL.

The chain joins TRBV4-3 to TRBJ1-3, with a weak D call TRBD1 (6 bases). The CDR3 totals 16 residues. The ends were cut back, 3 bases at V and 1 base at J, with 13 bases in the middle. From germline, CDR1 is LGHNA and CDR2 YSLEER. The CDR3 spells CASSQAPGQSGNTIYF. Written as DNA, the CDR3 is TGCGCCAGCAGCCAGGCCCCCGGACAGTCTGGAAACACCATATATTTT.

CDR3 region: CASSFYRDTNTEAFF. The CDR3 nucleotides are TGCGCCAGCAGCTTCTACCGGGACACTAACACTGAAGCTTTCTTT. V and J are TRBV5-1 and TRBJ1-1; maybe TRBD1 (6 bases). Trimming pared 2 bases from V and 2 bases from J, leaving 13 bases between. The CDR3 consists of 15 residues. Germline CDR1 SGHRS, CDR2 YFSETQ. The variable domain in full, completed from reference TRBV5-1 and TRBJ1-1, reads KAGVTQTPRYLIKTRGQQVTLSCSPISGHRSVSWYQQTPGQGLQFLFEYFSETQRNKGNFPGRFSGRQFSNSRSEMNVSTLELGDSALYLCASSFYRDTNTEAFFGQGTRLTVV.

This chain connects TRBV7-8 to TRBJ2-1; maybe TRBD2 (6 bases). In germline, CDR1 is SGHVS, CDR2 FQNEAQ. There are 14 residues in the CDR3. V gave up 5 bases and J gave up 5 bases, with 13 bases separating them. The CDR3 nucleotides are TGTGCCAGCAGCCCCCCAGGGACTGACAATGAGCAGTTCTTC. Its translation: CASSPPGTDNEQFF.

This clone has just one count. The chain couples TRBV18 to TRBJ1-5, with 12 bases matching TRBD1. CDR3 size: 17 residues. V lost 3 bases and J lost 5; bases outside the gene matches: 8. Per the germline V gene, CDR1 is KGHSH and CDR2 is LQKENI. The CDR3 protein is CASSPTVGTGGDQPQHF. In DNA form, the CDR3 reads TGTGCCAGCTCACCCACGGTGGGGACAGGGGGCGATCAGCCCCAGCATTTT.

This clone is a singleton in its sample. V and J are TRBV12-5 and TRBJ1-1, with D hard to call. The length of the CDR3 is 15 residues. Germline assignment: CDR1 LGHNT and CDR2 FRNRAP. V was cut by 11 bases and J by 5 bases, with 24 bases left in between. DNA for the CDR3: TGTGCTTCTATCCCATTTGGTGGGTCGCGGACTGAAGCTTTCTTT. Translation gives CASIPFGGSRTEAFF.

The gene calls are TRBV5-4 and TRBJ2-7; D possibly corresponds to TRBD1 (5 bases). V shed 2 bases and J shed 6 bases, with 15 bases lying between them. Germline lookup yields CDR1 SGHNT and CDR2 YYREEE (reference sequence). The CDR3 covers 14 residues. This CDR3 is CASSLGAGESEQYF. The CDR3 nucleotides read TGTGCCAGCAGCTTAGGGGCTGGGGAAAGCGAGCAGTACTTC.

The CDR3 sequence is CASSEWQGPRAEAFF. The CDR3 DNA is TGTGCCAGCAGTGAATGGCAGGGGCCTAGGGCTGAAGCTTTCTTT. The rearrangement joins TRBV25-1 to TRBJ1-1; the D gene is possibly TRBD1 (6 bases). This CDR3 is built from 15 residues. Germline V lookup: CDR1 MGHDK, CDR2 SYGVNS. Trimming left V 1 base short and J 6 bases short, with 15 bases between.

The chain couples TRBV4-2 to TRBJ2-2; 12 positions match TRBD2. V dropped 1 base and J dropped 1; count of bases not matched to a gene: 7. The CDR3 runs to 19 residues. Germline V gives CDR1 LGHNA, CDR2 YNFKEQ. CDR3 protein: CASSQAGTSGSWNTGELFF. In DNA, the CDR3 is TGTGCCAGCAGCCAAGCCGGGACTAGCGGGTCTTGGAACACCGGGGAGCTGTTTTTT.